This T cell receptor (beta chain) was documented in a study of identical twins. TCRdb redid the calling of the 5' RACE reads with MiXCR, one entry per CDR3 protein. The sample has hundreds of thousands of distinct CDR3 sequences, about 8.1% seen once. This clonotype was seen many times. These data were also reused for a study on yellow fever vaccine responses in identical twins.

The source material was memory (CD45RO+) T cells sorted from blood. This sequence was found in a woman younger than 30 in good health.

The CDR3 DNA is TGTGCCAGCAGATTGACAGGGGGCTCGAACGAGCAGTACTTC. Protein sequence: CASRLTGGSNEQYF. The gene calls are TRBV6-6 and TRBJ2-7, with 10 positions matching TRBD1. There are 14 residues in the CDR3. J gave up 5 bases and V 6 bases, and 7 bases lay outside the gene matches. The germline V gene encodes CDR1 MNHNY and CDR2 SVGAGI (reference sequence).